These 26 T cell receptor beta chains originate from one sample sequenced in a study of blood T cells in healthy people across ages. Primers used in a second PCR of about 6 to 11 cycles were a sample-barcoded 5' primer and a J-beta primer mix. TCRdb reprocessed the 5' RACE reads via MiXCR and lists one record per CDR3 protein. The sample has some 760,000 distinct CDR3 sequences; approximately 25% are singletons. These sequences were also reported in another study, on T cells of mothers and their children.

The specimen was blood. Source of these receptors: a boy under 18 in good health.

The chain couples TRBV27 to TRBJ1-1; tentatively, D is TRBD1 (6 bases). The V and J ends lost 5 bases and 5 bases respectively, with 18 bases between them. The germline CDR1 and CDR2 sequences are MNHEY and SMNVEV (reference sequence). This CDR3 comprises 15 residues. DNA for the CDR3: TGTGCCAGCAGTCTAGTCTTCGGGGGGCGGACTGAAGCTTTCTTT. It codes for CASSLVFGGRTEAFF.

The sample holds many counts of this clonotype. A read error may account for a junction end that differs from germline. The V call is TRBV7-2, the J call TRBJ2-5, with D possibly being TRBD2 (6 bases). This CDR3 contains 14 residues. The germline V gene encodes CDR1 SGHTA and CDR2 FQGNSA. CDR3 coding DNA: TGTGCCAGCAGTTTAGGGGCAGGAGGGGAGACCCAGTACTTC. It translates to CASSLGAGGETQYF.

The genes are TRBV7-9 and TRBJ2-5, with 9 bases matching TRBD1. Germline CDR1 SEHNR, CDR2 FQNEAQ (reference sequence). The length of the CDR3 is 15 residues. The V gene end was trimmed by 5 bases and the J gene end by 5 bases; junction bases not matched to a gene: 9. The CDR3 is CASSDRDRDAETQYF. CDR3 DNA: TGTGCCAGCAGCGACCGGGACAGGGATGCGGAGACCCAGTACTTC.

This clonotype has just a few counts. The V and J genes are TRBV20-1 and TRBJ2-2; a possible D gene is TRBD1 (5 bases). This CDR3 region has 16 residues. Germline-derived CDR1 and CDR2 are DFQATT and SNEGSKA (reference sequence). V lost 3 bases, J lost 0 bases, and 14 bases lay in between. This CDR3 reads CSASFRQKPNTGELFF. The DNA of the CDR3 is TGCAGTGCTAGTTTTCGACAGAAGCCGAACACCGGGGAGCTGTTTTTT.

As for this clonotype: The junction shows a germline mismatch at one end, possibly a read error. The genes are TRBV6-6 and TRBJ2-1; D possibly corresponds to TRBD1 (6 bases). Gene TRBJ2-7 matches the end of the DNA better, so the J call may be wrong. The germline CDR1 and CDR2 sequences are MNHNY and SVGAGI (reference sequence). This CDR3 contains 15 residues. The CDR3 loop reads CACSYSEQGTYEQYF. CDR3 nucleotides: TGTGCCTGCAGTTACTCAGAACAGGGAACCTACGAGCAGTACTTC.

In its sample, this clonotype was seen a few times. This chain joins TRBV4-1 and TRBJ1-4; D is ambiguous. The CDR3 is made up of 13 amino acids. CDR1 and CDR2 (germline): MGHRA, YSYEKL. V shed 1 base and J shed 6 bases, with 6 bases lying between them. The CDR3 spells CASSQVGDEKLFF. The CDR3 coding sequence is TGCGCCAGCAGCCAAGTTGGAGATGAAAAACTGTTTTTT.

The J gene is TRBJ2-3, the V gene TRBV12-3 or TRBV12-4; TRBD2 matches at 9 bases. This CDR3 comprises 15 residues. With V trimmed by 6 bases and J by 0 bases, 4 bases remained unmatched. This CDR3 reads CASSHSGGSTDTQYF. DNA of the CDR3: TGTGCCAGCAGCCACAGCGGGGGGAGCACAGATACGCAGTATTTT.

This rearrangement joins TRBV25-1 to TRBJ2-1, with D unclear. The germline CDR1 and CDR2 sequences are MGHDK and SYGVNS. V was shortened by 1 base and J by 0 bases, with 4 bases between the two germline ends. The CDR3 has 14 amino acids. The CDR3 reads CASSEFFSYNEQFF. CDR3 DNA: TGTGCCAGCAGTGAATTCTTCTCCTACAATGAGCAGTTCTTC.

The chain uses TRBV4-3 and TRBJ2-5; D tentatively fits TRBD1 or TRBD2 (6 bases each). The J call may not be correct, given that the DNA end is closer to TRBJ2-1. Germline lookup yields CDR1 LGHNA and CDR2 YSLEER. The CDR3 runs to 16 residues. CDR3 in amino acids: CASSQGGGQNMDEQFF. In DNA form, the CDR3 reads TGCGCCAGCAGCCAAGGAGGGGGGCAGAATATGGATGAGCAGTTCTTC.

The genes are TRBV20-1 and TRBJ2-3; D remains ambiguous. The CDR3 has 13 residues. The V and J ends lost 0 bases and 0 bases respectively, with 4 bases between them. Germline assignment: CDR1 DFQATT and CDR2 SNEGSKA (reference sequence). The CDR3, as DNA: TGCAGTGCTAGAGACCGGAGCACAGATACGCAGTATTTT. Translation: CSARDRSTDTQYF.

This chain joins TRBV5-1 and TRBJ2-7; TRBD2 is a possible D gene (6 bases). The ends were cut back, 3 bases at V and 4 bases at J, with 17 bases in the middle. Looked up from germline, CDR1 is SGHRS and CDR2 is YFSETQ. There are 15 residues in the CDR3. Here the CDR3 reads CASSSEGTPGYEQYF. In DNA form, the CDR3 reads TGCGCCAGCAGCTCCGAGGGGACTCCCGGGTACGAGCAGTACTTC.

CDR3 DNA sequence: TGCAGCGTTGAAGTGGTCGCCGGGGAGCTGTTTTTT. Protein sequence: CSVEVVAGELFF. J is TRBJ2-2 and V is TRBV29-1; D is ambiguous. Per the germline V gene, CDR1 is SQVTM and CDR2 is ANQGSEA. This CDR3 has 12 residues. V lost 1 base, J lost 6 bases, and 6 bases lay in between.

This chain uses TRBV6-5 with TRBJ2-7; TRBD1 aligns across 8 bases. The junction had 10 bases not matched to a gene; V was cut back by 6 bases and J by 3 bases. Per the germline V gene, CDR1 is MNHEY and CDR2 is SVGAGI. There are 15 residues in the CDR3. The CDR3 region is CASSPTDRALYEQYF. The DNA for the CDR3 is TGTGCCAGCAGCCCCACGGACAGGGCGCTCTACGAGCAGTACTTC.

The rearrangement links TRBV20-1 to TRBJ2-1; 10 bases fit TRBD2. Trimming took 2 bases from V and 4 from J; bases not matched to a gene: 5. Germline-derived CDR1 and CDR2 are DFQATT and SNEGSKA (reference sequence). CDR3 length: 15 residues. Written as DNA, the CDR3 is TGCAGTGCTAGAAAAGCGGGGGGGAGGTACAATGAGCAGTTCTTC. Encoded protein: CSARKAGGRYNEQFF.

To note about this clonotype: A read error may produce the germline difference seen at one junction end. J is TRBJ1-4 and V is TRBV12-3 or TRBV12-4; no reliable D call. The CDR3 has 16 amino acids. CDR3 nucleotides: TGTGCCAGCAGTCCGGTCGCCGGGGAATCCAATGGAAAACTGTTTTTT. Translation: CASSPVAGESNGKLFF.

The chain joins TRBV5-5 to TRBJ2-1; D perhaps matches TRBD2 (7 bases). The germline gives CDR1 SGHKS, CDR2 YYEKEE (reference sequence). V was trimmed by 5 bases and J by 4 bases, leaving 10 bases between them. This CDR3 region has 13 residues. The CDR3 protein is CASSKGGYNEQFF. The CDR3 DNA is TGTGCCAGCAGTAAGGGGGGGTACAATGAGCAGTTCTTC. Looking up the rest from reference TRBV5-5 and TRBJ2-1 gives the full variable domain: DAGVTQSPTHLIKTRGQQVTLRCSPISGHKSVSWYQQVLGQGPQFIFQYYEKEERGRGNFPDRFSARQFPNYSSELNVNALLLGDSALYLCASSKGGYNEQFFGPGTRLTVL.

This clonotype came up once. This sequence joins TRBV6-2 or TRBV6-3 and TRBJ2-1; D gene uncertain. There are 16 residues in the CDR3. Germline V lookup: CDR1 MNHEY, CDR2 SVGEGT. The V gene lost 4 bases and the J gene lost 3 bases, with 16 bases spanning the gap. The CDR3, as DNA: TGTGCCAGCAGTTTCTTCGAAGACGGAATCTACAATGAGCAGTTCTTC. Translation: CASSFFEDGIYNEQFF.

This clonotype has more than one count but fewer than ten. The genes are TRBV7-6 and TRBJ2-7; 9 nucleotides match TRBD2. Germline assignment: CDR1 SGHVS and CDR2 FNYEAQ. The CDR3 length is 15 residues. With 5 bases clipped from V and 3 bases from J, the junction kept 8 bases outside the gene matches. The CDR3 bases are TGTGCCAGCAGCCCCTGGGTAGCGGGAGACTACGAGCAGTACTTC. Translation: CASSPWVAGDYEQYF.

This clonotype was seen a few times. The chain recombines TRBV20-1 with TRBJ2-5, with D perhaps given as TRBD1 or TRBD2 (5 bases each). V lost 3 bases, J lost 2 bases, and 13 bases lay in between. Looked up from germline, CDR1 is DFQATT and CDR2 is SNEGSKA (reference sequence). This CDR3 has 14 residues. The chain's CDR3 is CSASRDGTQETQYF. The CDR3 DNA reads TGCAGTGCTAGTAGGGACGGTACACAAGAGACCCAGTACTTC.

This clonotype was counted a few times. V is TRBV21-1 and J is TRBJ2-7; TRBD1 is taken as the D call from the table, unchecked against the DNA. TRBV21-1 has pseudogene status. The CDR3 is 16 residues long. The CDR3 sequence: CASTKPSRDRLYEQYF. The CDR3 DNA reads TGTGCCAGCACGAAACCTTCCCGGGACAGATTGTACGAGCAGTACTTC.

This clonotype was seen a few times. The chain has TRBV24-1 and TRBJ2-5; tentatively, D is TRBD2 (6 bases). The closer fit of TRBJ2-1 to the DNA end suggests the J call may be wrong. The CDR3 runs 16 residues. Germline V CDR1 and CDR2: KGHDR, SFDVKD. CDR3 residues: CATSDLRRGGGHEQFF. For the CDR3, the DNA is TGTGCCACCAGTGATTTACGGAGGGGCGGAGGCCATGAGCAGTTCTTC.

The chain carries TRBV7-6 and TRBJ2-5; TRBD2 matches at 12 bases. Losses at the gene ends were 5 bases for V and 3 bases for J; bases not matched to a gene: 10. Germline V lookup: CDR1 SGHVS, CDR2 FNYEAQ. The CDR3 runs 17 residues. The CDR3 protein is CASSDQLAGGLKETQYF. In DNA, the CDR3 is TGTGCCAGCAGCGACCAACTAGCGGGGGGCTTAAAAGAGACCCAGTACTTC.

The chain recombines TRBV20-1 with TRBJ2-3; D not resolved. This CDR3 has 12 amino acids. The ends were cut back, 1 base at V and 8 bases at J, with 10 bases in the middle. The germline V gene has CDR1 DFQATT and CDR2 SNEGSKA (reference sequence). The DNA of the CDR3 is TGCAGTGCTAGAGGAACGATGGGTACGCAGTATTTT. Translating it yields CSARGTMGTQYF.

The gene calls are TRBV5-1 and TRBJ2-5, with 10 bases that match TRBD1. This CDR3 is built from 15 residues. Germline V gene data show CDR1 as SGHRS and CDR2 as YFSETQ. V was pared by 8 bases and J by 5 bases, with 12 bases of the junction left unmatched. CDR3 residues: CASANPGTGVETQYF. The CDR3 bases are TGCGCCAGTGCGAATCCCGGGACAGGGGTTGAGACCCAGTACTTC.

This clonotype turned up a few times. This rearrangement joins TRBV4-2 to TRBJ2-5; 8 bases line up with TRBD2. CDR1 is LGHNA and CDR2 is YNFKEQ in the germline V gene. V dropped 2 bases and J dropped 1; count of bases not matched to a gene: 3. The CDR3 spans 15 residues. In DNA, the CDR3 is TGTGCCAGCAGCCAATCCGGGGGGGCCCAAGAGACCCAGTACTTC. This codes for CASSQSGGAQETQYF.

V usage is TRBV29-1 and J usage is TRBJ2-1, with 11 bases that match TRBD2. Germline V lookup: CDR1 SQVTM, CDR2 ANQGSEA. There are 15 residues in the CDR3. V shed 4 bases, J shed 9 bases, and the junction held 11 bases outside the gene matches. In nucleotides, the CDR3 is TGCAGCGTTGCCTTAGTACTAGCGGGAGATGGTGAGCAGTTCTTC. The encoded protein is CSVALVLAGDGEQFF.